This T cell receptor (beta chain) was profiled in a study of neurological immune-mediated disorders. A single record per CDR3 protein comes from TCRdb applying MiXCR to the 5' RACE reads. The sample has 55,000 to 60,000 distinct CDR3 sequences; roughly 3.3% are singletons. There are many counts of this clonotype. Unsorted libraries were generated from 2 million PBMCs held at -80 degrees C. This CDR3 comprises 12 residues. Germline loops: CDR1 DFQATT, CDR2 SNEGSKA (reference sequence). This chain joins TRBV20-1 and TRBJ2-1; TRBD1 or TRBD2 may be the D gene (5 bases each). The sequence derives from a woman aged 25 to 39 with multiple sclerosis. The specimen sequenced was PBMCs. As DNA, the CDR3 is TGCAGCGTTCTCGGGGCCAACAGCCAGCAGTTCTTC. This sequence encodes CSVLGANSQQFF.